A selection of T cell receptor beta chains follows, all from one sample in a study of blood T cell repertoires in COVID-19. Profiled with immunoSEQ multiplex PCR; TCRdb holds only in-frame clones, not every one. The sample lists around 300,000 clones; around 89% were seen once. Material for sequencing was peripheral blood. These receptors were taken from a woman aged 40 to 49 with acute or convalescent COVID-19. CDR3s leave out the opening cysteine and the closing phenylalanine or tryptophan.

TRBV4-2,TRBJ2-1,ASSQDLATYNEQF
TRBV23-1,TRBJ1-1,ASINTELTAGEAF
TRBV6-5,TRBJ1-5,ASSLFNQPQH
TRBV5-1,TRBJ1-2,ASSPGKDRAGYT
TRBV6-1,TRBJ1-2,ASSEAGHYGYT
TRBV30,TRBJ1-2,AWRAGGGYT
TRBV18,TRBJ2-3,ASSPRRGPDTQY
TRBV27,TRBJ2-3,AIRHGGLSTDTQY
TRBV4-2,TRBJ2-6,ASSQEEGSGANVLT
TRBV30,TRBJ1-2,AWLQGQGAPRGYT
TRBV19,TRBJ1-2,ASSIRADSLTGGYT
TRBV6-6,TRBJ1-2,ASIKGGVPFQGGYT
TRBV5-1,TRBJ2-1,ASSQVPGVGNEQF
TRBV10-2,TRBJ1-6,ASSRDSRDSPLH
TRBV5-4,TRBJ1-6,ASSLTGGGNSPLH
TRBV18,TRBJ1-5,ASSPQQGAQPQH
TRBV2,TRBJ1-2,ASRRGRDYGYT
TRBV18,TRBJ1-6,ASSPPGQGDNSPLH
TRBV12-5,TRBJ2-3,ASGLAPLDRLRVTRFYTDTQY
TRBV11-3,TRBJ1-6,ASSLDQSSPLH
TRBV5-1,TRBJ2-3,ASSLALRGNTDTQY
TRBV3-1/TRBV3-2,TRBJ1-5,ASSQGPVGGSKQPQH
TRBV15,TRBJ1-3,ATRDNRAGNTIY
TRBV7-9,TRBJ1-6,ASRDSRGPGGSPLH
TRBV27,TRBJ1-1,ASRAGTEAF
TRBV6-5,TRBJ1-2,ASSSPGQGADGYT
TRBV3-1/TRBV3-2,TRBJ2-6,ASSQRPGTSAPSGANVLT
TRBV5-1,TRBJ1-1,ASSGALNTEAF
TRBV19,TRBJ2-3,ASSIRGSTDTQY
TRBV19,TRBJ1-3,ASSKRTISGNTIY
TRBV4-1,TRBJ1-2,ASSQDRTYGYT
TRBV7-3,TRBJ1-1,ASRGTGEAF
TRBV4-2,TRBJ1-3,ASSQVTRPSSGNTIY
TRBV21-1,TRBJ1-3,ASSKVGTGAGNTIY
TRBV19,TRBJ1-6,ASSAGQGSRSPLH
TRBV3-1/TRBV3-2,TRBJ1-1,ASSQYRVTTEAF
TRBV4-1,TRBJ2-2,ASSRNTPLAGSTGELF
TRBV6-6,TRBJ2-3,ASSSPRRGPTDTQY
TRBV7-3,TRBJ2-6,ASSLGTGRGFSGANVLT
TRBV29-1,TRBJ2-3,SVEDPLERGTPVRASTDTQY
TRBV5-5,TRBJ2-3,ASRVGGFKDTQY
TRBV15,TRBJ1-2,ATSADRVHGYT
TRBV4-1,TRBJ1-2,ATRGRGYGYT
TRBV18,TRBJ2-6,ASSPRQAIGGSGANVLT
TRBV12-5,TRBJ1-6,ASRPTGTDSPLH